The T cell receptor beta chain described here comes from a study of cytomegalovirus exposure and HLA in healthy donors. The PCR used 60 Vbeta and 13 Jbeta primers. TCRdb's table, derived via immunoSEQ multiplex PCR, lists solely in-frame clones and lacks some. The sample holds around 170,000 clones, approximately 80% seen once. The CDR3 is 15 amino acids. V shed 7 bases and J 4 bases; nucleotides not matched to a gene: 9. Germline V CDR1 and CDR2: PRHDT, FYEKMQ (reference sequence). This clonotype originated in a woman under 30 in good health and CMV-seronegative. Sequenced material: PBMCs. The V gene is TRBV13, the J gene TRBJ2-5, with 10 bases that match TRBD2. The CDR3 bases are TGTGCCAGCACCATAGCGGGGGGCTCCCTAGAGACCCAGTACTTC. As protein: CASTIAGGSLETQYF.